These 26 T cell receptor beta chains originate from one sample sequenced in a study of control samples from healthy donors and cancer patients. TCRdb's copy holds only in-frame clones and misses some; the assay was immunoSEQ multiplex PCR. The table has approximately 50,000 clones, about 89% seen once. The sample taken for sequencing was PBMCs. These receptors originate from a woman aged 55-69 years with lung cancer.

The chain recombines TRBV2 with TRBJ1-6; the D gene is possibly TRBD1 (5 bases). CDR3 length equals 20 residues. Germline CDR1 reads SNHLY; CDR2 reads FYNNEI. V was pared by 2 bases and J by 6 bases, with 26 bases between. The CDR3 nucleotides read TGTGCCAGCAGTGAAAGAGTCTTGGGGTGGCAGGGCCCCGTTAATTCACCCCTCCACTTT. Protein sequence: CASSERVLGWQGPVNSPLHF.

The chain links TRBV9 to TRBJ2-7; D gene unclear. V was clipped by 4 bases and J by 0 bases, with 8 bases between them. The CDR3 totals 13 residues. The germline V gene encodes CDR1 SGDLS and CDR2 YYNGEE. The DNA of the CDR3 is TGTGCCAGCAGCCCGGACGGCTCCTACGAGCAGTACTTC. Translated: CASSPDGSYEQYF.

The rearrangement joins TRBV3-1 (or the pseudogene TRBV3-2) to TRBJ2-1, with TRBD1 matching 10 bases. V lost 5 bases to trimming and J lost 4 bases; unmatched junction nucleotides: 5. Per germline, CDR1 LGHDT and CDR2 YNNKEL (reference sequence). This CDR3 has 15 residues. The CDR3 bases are TGTGCCAGCAGCTCGACAGGGGGCGGTTACAATGAGCAGTTCTTC. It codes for CASSSTGGGYNEQFF.

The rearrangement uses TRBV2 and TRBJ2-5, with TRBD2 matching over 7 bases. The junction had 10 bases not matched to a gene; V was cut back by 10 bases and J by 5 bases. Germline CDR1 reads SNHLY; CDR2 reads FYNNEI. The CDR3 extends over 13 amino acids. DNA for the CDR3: TGTGCCACCTCTCGGGACTATAGGGAGACCCAGTACTTC. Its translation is CATSRDYRETQYF.

The CDR3 sequence: CASSSQGNTEAFF. The CDR3, as DNA: TGCGCCAGCAGCTCACAGGGAAACACTGAAGCTTTCTTT. The chain couples TRBV5-1 to TRBJ1-1, with a tentative D call TRBD1 (6 bases). This CDR3 is built from 13 residues. The V gene's germline CDR1 is SGHRS and CDR2 YFSETQ. V lost 3 bases and J 2 bases, leaving 8 bases between the germline ends.

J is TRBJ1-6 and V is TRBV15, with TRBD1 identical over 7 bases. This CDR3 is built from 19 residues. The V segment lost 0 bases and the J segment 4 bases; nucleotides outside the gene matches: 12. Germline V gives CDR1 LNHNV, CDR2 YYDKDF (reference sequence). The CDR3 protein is CATSRDPPGGFDYNSPLHF. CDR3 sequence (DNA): TGTGCCACCAGCAGAGATCCGCCAGGGGGTTTTGATTATAATTCACCCCTCCACTTT.

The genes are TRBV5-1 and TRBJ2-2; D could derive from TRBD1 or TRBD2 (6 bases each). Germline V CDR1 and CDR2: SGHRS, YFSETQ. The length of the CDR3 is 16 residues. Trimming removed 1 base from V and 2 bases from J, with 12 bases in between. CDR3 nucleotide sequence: TGCGCCAGCAGCTTGCCGGGGGCCATTAACACCGGGGAGCTGTTTTTT. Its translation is CASSLPGAINTGELFF.

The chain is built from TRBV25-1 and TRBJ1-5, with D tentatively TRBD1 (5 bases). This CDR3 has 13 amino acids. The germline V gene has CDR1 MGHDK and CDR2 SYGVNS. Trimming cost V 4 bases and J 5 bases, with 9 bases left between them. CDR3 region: CASSAGYYQPQHF. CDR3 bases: TGTGCCAGCAGTGCAGGGTATTATCAGCCCCAGCATTTT.

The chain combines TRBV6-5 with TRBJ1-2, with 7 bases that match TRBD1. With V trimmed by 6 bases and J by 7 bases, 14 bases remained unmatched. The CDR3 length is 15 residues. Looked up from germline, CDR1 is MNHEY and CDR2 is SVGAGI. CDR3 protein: CASSSGTETLGGYTF. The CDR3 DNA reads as TGTGCCAGCAGCTCCGGGACAGAGACGCTCGGTGGCTACACCTTC.

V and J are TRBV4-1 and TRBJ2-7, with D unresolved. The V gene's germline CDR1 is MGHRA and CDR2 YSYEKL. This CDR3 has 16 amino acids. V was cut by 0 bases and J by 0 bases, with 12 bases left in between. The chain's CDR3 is CASSQEPHRGSYEQYF. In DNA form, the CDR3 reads TGCGCCAGCAGCCAAGAGCCACACAGAGGCTCCTACGAGCAGTACTTC.

Here the CDR3 DNA reads TGTGCCAGCAGCGTAGTCGGGAGGGACACAGATACGCAGTATTTT. This sequence encodes CASSVVGRDTDTQYF. The V gene is TRBV9, the J gene TRBJ2-3; 8 positions agree with TRBD2. V gave up 0 bases and J gave up 2 bases; unmatched junction bases: 2. The CDR3 loop spans 15 amino acids. Per the germline V gene, CDR1 is SGDLS and CDR2 is YYNGEE. The variable domain in full, completed from reference TRBV9 and TRBJ2-3, reads DSGVTQTPKHLITATGQRVTLRCSPRSGDLSVYWYQQSLDQGLQFLIQYYNGEERAKGNILERFSAQQFPDLHSELNLSSLELGDSALYFCASSVVGRDTDTQYFGPGTRLTVL.

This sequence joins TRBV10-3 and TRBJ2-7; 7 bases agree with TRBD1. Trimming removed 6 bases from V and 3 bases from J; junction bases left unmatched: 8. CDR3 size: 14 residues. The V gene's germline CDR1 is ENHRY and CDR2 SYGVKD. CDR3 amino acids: CAISLGDRNYEQYF. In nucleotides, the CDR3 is TGTGCCATCAGCTTAGGGGACAGAAACTACGAGCAGTACTTC.

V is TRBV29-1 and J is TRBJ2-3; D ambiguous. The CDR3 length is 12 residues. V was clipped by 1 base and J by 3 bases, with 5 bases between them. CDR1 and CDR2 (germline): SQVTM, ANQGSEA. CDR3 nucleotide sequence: TGCAGCGTTGAAGGATCGACAGATACGCAGTATTTT. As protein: CSVEGSTDTQYF.

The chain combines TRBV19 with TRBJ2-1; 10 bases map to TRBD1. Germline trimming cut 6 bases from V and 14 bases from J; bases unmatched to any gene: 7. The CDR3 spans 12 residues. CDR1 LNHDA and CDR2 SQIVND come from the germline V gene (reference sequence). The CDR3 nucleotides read TGTGCCAGTAGAGATTGGACAGGGGGGGAGTTCTTC. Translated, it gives CASRDWTGGEFF.

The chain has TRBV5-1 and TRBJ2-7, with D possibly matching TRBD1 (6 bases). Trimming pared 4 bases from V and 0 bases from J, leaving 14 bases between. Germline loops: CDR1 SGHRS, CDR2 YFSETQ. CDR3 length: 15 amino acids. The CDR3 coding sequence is TGCGCCAGCAGCCCCCCGGCAGGGGCCTCCTACGAGCAGTACTTC. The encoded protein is CASSPPAGASYEQYF.

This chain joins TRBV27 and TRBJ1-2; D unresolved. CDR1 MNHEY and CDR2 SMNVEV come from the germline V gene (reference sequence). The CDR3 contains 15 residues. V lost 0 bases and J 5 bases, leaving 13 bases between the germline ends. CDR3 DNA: TGTGCCAGCAGTTTATCGTTAGGACCGGGATATGGCTACACCTTC. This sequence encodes CASSLSLGPGYGYTF.

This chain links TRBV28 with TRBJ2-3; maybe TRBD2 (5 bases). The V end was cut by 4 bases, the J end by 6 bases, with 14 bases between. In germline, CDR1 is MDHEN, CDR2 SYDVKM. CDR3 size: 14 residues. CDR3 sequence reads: CASSSGSFTDTQYF. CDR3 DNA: TGTGCCAGCAGTTCGGGATCTTTCACTGATACGCAGTATTTT.

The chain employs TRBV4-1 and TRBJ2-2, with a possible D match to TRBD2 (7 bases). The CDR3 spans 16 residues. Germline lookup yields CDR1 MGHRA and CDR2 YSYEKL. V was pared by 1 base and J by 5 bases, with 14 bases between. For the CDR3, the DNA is TGCGCCAGCAGCCAAGCGGGGGGCCTATTAACCGGGGAGCTGTTTTTT. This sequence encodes CASSQAGGLLTGELFF.

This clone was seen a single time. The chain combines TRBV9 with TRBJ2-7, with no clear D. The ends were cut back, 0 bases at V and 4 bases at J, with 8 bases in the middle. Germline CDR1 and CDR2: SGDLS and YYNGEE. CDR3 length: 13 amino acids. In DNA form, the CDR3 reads TGTGCCAGCAGCGTAGATTCGGGTTACGAGCAGTACTTC. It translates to CASSVDSGYEQYF. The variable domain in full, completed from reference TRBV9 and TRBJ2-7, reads DSGVTQTPKHLITATGQRVTLRCSPRSGDLSVYWYQQSLDQGLQFLIQYYNGEERAKGNILERFSAQQFPDLHSELNLSSLELGDSALYFCASSVDSGYEQYFGPGTRLTVT.

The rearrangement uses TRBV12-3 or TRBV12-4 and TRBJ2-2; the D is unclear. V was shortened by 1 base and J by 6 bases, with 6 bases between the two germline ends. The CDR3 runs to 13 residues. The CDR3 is CASSLEGSGELFF. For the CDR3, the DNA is TGTGCCAGCAGTTTAGAGGGTTCCGGGGAGCTGTTTTTT.

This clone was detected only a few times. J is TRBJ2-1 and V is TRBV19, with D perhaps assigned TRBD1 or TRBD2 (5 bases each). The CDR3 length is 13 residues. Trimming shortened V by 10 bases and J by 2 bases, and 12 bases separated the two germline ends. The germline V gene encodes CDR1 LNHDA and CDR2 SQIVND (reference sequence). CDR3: CATLGDTYNEQFF. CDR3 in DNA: TGTGCCACTCTGGGGGATACCTACAATGAGCAGTTCTTC.

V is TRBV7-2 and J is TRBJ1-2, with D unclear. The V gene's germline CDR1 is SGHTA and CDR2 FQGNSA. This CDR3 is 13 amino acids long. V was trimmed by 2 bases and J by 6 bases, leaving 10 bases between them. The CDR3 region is CASSLISGNGYTF. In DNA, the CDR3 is TGTGCCAGCAGCTTAATCTCGGGGAATGGCTACACCTTC.

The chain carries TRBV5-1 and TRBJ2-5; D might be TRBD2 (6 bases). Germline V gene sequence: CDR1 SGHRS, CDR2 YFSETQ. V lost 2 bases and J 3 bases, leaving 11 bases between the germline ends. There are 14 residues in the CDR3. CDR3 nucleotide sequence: TGCGCCAGCAGCTTTGGGCGGGGAAAAGAGACCCAGTACTTC. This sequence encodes CASSFGRGKETQYF.

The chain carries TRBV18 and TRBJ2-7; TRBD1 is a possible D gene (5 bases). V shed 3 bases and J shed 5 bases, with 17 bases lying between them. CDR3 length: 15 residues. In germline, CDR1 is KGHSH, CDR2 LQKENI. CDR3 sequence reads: CASSPPSGQSHEQYF. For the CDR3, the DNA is TGTGCCAGCTCACCCCCGTCAGGGCAGTCCCACGAGCAGTACTTC. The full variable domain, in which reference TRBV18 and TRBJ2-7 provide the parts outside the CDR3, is NAGVMQNPRHLVRRRGQEARLRCSPMKGHSHVYWYRQLPEEGLKFMVYLQKENIIDESGMPKERFSAEFPKEGPSILRIQQVVRGDSAAYFCASSPPSGQSHEQYFGPGTRLTVT.

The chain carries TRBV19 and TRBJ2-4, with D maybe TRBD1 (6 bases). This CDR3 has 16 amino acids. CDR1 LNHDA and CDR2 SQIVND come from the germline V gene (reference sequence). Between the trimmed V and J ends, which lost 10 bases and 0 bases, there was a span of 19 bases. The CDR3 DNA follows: TGTGCCACGAGTGCCACAGGGATTCAAGCCAAAAACATTCAGTACTTC. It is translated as CATSATGIQAKNIQYF.

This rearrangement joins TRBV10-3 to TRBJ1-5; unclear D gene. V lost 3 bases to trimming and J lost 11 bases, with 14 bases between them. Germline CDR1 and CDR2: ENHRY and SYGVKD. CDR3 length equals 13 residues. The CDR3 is CAISDLPEAAQHF. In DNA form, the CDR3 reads TGTGCCATCAGTGACCTCCCGGAGGCGGCCCAGCATTTT.